This T cell receptor (beta chain) was retrieved from a study of cytomegalovirus exposure and HLA in healthy donors (dated by TCRdb to the late 2010s). The study in broad terms: The 666 repertoires of the first cohort and the 110 or so validation repertoires were produced on the same platform, according to a later analysis. The aim of the study was to test whether cataloging public T cell receptors could identify signatures of past pathogen exposure. Along with the approximately 700-subject first cohort, a separate validation cohort of over a hundred different subjects was used. To predict cytomegalovirus infection status, the study brought together high-throughput TCR immunosequencing, statistical association of individual TCRs with disease status, and machine learning. On the study overall, not on this receptor specifically: In vitro tests confirmed that a few of the cytomegalovirus-associated TCR beta chains recognize cytomegalovirus antigens. The authors suggested that the approach could potentially be generalized to other disease states and immunological phenotypes. While some public TCRs were present in many individuals, most TCR sequences turned up only very rarely across donors. The validation cohort had no HLA typing available for a later analysis, so co-occurrence within that cohort was assessed over all 110 or so repertoires. In both the original and validation cohorts, the classifier was reported to diagnose cytomegalovirus status with high specificity and sensitivity. In the study, some 180 TCR beta chains were listed as associated with cytomegalovirus. A later analysis found that TCRs clustered in the first cohort also tended to co-occur in the 120 validation repertoires, with more than 90% of cluster scores above 0.

Separate from the roughly 700-subject first cohort, the validation cohort of more than 90 subjects was the group to which the donors belonged. A note on this clone: This receptor's antigen is unknown. Per-base quality was not reported, and no clone a single base away is much larger than it.

Library method: the immunoSEQ multiplex PCR assay. Processing in the source paper ran as follows. To diagnose cytomegalovirus status from the catalog of TCR beta chain sequences, a statistical classification framework was built. TCRdb limited this immuneACCESS table to in-frame rearrangements with V and J called. A share of clones is missing; checked studies link under half to unresolved V genes, and the rest is unexplained. The V and J calls and clone size were taken over from that table, and D and trimming were inferred from the DNA. Counted in this sample were 100,000 to 150,000 clones; under 90% of them appeared once. The ten top clones hold 3% to 4% of the sample. The CDR3 starts with the cysteine, ends with the phenylalanine, and has 15 residues. CDR3 DNA only is kept here, 45 bases in frame from base 1. The germline V gene gives CDR1 as MNHEY and CDR2 as SVGAGI. The germline V end is reduced by 6 bases and the J end by 0 bases; junction bases left unmatched: 5.

This clonotype originated in a man aged 25 to 45 in good health and CMV-seronegative. Rearrangement joined TRBV6-5 to TRBJ1-3; TRBD1 aligns with 7 central bases. Specimen: PBMCs. CDR3 protein: CASRIQGSSGNTIYF. The DNA reads TGTGCCAGCAGAATACAGGGGAGCTCTGGAAACACCATATATTTT.